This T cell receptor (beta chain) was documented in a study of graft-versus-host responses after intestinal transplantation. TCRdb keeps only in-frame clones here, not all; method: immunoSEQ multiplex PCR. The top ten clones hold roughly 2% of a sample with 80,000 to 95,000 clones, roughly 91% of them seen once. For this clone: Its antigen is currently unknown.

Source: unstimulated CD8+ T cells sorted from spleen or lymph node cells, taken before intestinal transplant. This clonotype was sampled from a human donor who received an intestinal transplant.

The CDR3 coding sequence is TGTGCCAGCAGCTCCGTGTTGGAGGGAGTAGACGGCTACACCTTC. This codes for CASSSVLEGVDGYTF. The chain employs TRBV7-9 and TRBJ1-2; D is uncertain. CDR1 SEHNR and CDR2 FQNEAQ come from the germline V gene (reference sequence). V lost 4 bases and J 8 bases, leaving 20 bases between the germline ends. This CDR3 is 15 amino acids long.